This TCR beta chain emerged from a study of regulatory T cells in long-lasting Graves disease. Time point described: persistent/refractory GD, antithyroid drugs over 5 years with positive TRAb. Preparation of the TCR library used RNA extracted from PBMCs. Building the TCR beta libraries relied on iRepertoire HTBI primers, and CDR3 regions underwent Arm-PCR. From the multiplex PCR reads, TCRdb called clonotypes with MiXCR, one entry per CDR3 protein. Seen here are 400,000 to 500,000 distinct CDR3 sequences, 21% observed once, and the top ten hold about 13%. V was pared by 2 bases and J by 5 bases, with 12 bases between. The CDR3 contains 15 residues. In germline, CDR1 is WNHNN, CDR2 SYGVQD (reference sequence).

The chain recombines TRBV10-1 with TRBJ2-2, with TRBD1 as a possible D gene (5 bases). The clonotype comes from a female donor with Graves disease. The source material was peripheral blood mononuclear cells (PBMCs), sampled when the disease was refractory, from a patient treated with antithyroid drugs. CDR3 coding DNA: TGCGCCAGCAGTGAGGGGAAGGGGATTACCGGGGAGCTGTTTTTT. Translation gives CASSEGKGITGELFF.